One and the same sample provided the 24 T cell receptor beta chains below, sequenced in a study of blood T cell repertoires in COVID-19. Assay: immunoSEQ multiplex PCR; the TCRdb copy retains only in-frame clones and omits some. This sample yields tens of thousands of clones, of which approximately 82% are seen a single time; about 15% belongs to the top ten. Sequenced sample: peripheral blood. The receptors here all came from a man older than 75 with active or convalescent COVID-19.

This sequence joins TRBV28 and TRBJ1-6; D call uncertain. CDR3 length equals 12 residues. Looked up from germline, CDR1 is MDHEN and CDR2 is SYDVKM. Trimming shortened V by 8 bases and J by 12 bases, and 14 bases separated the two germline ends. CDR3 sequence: CASGPPGLPLHF. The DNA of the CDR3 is TGTGCCAGCGGGCCGCCTGGTTTACCCCTCCACTTT. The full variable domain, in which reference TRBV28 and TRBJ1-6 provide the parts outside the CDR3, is DVKVTQSSRYLVKRTGEKVFLECVQDMDHENMFWYRQDPGLGLRLIYFSYDVKMKEKGDIPEGYSVSREKKERFSLILESASTNQTSMYLCASGPPGLPLHFGNGTRLTVT.

The CDR3 spells CASSLGLAGDTQYF. CDR3 DNA sequence: TGCGCCAGCAGCTTGGGGCTAGCGGGAGATACGCAGTATTTT. V and J are TRBV5-1 and TRBJ2-3; 8 bases match TRBD2. The trim removed 0 bases at V and 5 bases at J, leaving 2 bases unmatched. Germline V gives CDR1 SGHRS, CDR2 YFSETQ. The CDR3 length is 14 residues.

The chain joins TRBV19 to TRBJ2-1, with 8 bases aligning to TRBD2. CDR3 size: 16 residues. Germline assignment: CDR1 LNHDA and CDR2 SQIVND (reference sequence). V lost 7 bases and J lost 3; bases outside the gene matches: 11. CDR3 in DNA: TGTGCCAGTACTCCTAGCGGGCCAATTTTCTACAATGAGCAGTTCTTC. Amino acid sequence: CASTPSGPIFYNEQFF.

The CDR3 bases are TGTGCCAGCAGGCCCTCTGGGACTAGGATTAGCACAGATACGCAGTATTTT. It codes for CASRPSGTRISTDTQYF. This chain joins TRBV2 and TRBJ2-3; 8 bases map to TRBD2. This CDR3 region has 17 residues. Germline CDR1 is SNHLY and CDR2 is FYNNEI. The ends lost 6 bases at V and 0 bases at J; junction bases unmatched: 11.

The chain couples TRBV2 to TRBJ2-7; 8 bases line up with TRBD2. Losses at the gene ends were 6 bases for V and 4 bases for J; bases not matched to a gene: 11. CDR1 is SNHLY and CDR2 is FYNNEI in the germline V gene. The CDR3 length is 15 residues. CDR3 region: CASRLRSGSGYEQYF. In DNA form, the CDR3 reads TGTGCCAGCAGACTCCGAAGCGGGAGTGGTTACGAGCAGTACTTC.

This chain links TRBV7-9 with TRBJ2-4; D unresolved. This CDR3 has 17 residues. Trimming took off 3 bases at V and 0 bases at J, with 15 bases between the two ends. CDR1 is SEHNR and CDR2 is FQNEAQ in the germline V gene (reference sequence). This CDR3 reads CASSLVNVKLAKNIQYF. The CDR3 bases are TGTGCCAGCAGCTTGGTAAACGTAAAACTAGCCAAAAACATTCAGTACTTC.

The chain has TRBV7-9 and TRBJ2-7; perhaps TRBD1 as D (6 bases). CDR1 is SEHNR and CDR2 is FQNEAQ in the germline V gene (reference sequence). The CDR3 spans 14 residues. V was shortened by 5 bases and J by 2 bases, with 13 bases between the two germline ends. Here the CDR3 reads CASSLRGTTYEQYF. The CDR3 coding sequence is TGTGCCAGCAGCCTAAGGGGGACCACCTACGAGCAGTACTTC.

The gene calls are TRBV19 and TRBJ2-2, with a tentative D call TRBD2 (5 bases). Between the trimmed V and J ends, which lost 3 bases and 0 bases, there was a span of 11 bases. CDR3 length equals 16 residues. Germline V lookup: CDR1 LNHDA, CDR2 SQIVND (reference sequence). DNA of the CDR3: TGTGCCAGTAGTATTAGTTGGGGAGCGAACACCGGGGAGCTGTTTTTT. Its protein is CASSISWGANTGELFF. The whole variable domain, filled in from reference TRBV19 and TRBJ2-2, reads DGGITQSPKYLFRKEGQNVTLSCEQNLNHDAMYWYRQDPGQGLRLIYYSQIVNDFQKGDIAEGYSVSREKKESFPLTVTSAQKNPTAFYLCASSISWGANTGELFFGEGSRLTVL.

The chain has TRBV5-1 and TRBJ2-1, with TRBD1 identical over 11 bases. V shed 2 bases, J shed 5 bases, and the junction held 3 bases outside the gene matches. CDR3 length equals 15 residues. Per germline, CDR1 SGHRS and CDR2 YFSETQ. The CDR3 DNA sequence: TGCGCCAGCAGCTTTTTGGGACAGGGGGACAATGAGCAGTTCTTC. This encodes CASSFLGQGDNEQFF.

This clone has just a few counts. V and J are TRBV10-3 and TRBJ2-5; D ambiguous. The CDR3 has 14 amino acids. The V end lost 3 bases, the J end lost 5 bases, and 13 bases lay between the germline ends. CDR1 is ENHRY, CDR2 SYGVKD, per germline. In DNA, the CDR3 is TGTGCCATCAGTGATGGGCTCGATCATGAGACCCAGTACTTC. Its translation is CAISDGLDHETQYF.

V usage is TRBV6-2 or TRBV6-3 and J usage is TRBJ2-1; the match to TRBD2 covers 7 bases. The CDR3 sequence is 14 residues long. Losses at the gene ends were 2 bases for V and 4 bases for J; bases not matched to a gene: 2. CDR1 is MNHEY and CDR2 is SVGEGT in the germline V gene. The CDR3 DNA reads TGTGCCAGCAGTTACCTAGCGGATTACAATGAGCAGTTCTTC. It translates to CASSYLADYNEQFF.

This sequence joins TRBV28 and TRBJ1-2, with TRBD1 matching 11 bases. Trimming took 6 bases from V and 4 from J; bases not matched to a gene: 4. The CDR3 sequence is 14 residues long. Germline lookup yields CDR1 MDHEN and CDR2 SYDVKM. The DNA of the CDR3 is TGTGCCAGCAGGGGGACAGGGGGGGTCTATGGCTACACCTTC. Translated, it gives CASRGTGGVYGYTF.

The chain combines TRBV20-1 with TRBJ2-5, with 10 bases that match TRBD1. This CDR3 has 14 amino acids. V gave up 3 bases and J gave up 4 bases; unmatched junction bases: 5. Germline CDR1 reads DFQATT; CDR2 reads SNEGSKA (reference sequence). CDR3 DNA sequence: TGCAGTGCTAGTAGACAGGGGGCTGGAGAGACCCAGTACTTC. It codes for CSASRQGAGETQYF.

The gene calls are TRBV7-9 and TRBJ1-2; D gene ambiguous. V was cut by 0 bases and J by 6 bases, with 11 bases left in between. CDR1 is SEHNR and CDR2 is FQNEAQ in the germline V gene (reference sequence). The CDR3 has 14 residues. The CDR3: CASSLALVTDGYTF. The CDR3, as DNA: TGTGCCAGCAGCTTAGCCTTAGTTACGGATGGCTACACCTTC.

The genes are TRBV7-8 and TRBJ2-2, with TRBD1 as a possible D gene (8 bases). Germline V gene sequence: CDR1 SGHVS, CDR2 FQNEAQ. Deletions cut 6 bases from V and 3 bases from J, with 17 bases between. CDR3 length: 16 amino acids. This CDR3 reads CASRPGQGLYTGELFF. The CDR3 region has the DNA TGTGCCAGCAGGCCAGGACAGGGACTATACACCGGGGAGCTGTTTTTT.

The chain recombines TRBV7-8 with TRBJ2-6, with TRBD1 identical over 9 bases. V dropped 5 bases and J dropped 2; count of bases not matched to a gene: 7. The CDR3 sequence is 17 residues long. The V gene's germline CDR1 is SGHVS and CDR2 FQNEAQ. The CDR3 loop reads CASSPGQGLTGANVLTF. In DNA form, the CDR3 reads TGTGCCAGCAGCCCCGGACAGGGGCTCACTGGGGCCAACGTCCTGACTTTC.

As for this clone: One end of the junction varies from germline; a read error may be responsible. CDR3 residues: CASSTGTGGFVNF. The CDR3 DNA is TGCGCCAGCAGCACTGGGACAGGCGGGTTTGTCAATTTT. V is TRBV5-1 and J is TRBJ1-4; 8 positions match TRBD1. Germline V lookup: CDR1 SGHRS, CDR2 YFSETQ. This CDR3 spans 13 amino acids.

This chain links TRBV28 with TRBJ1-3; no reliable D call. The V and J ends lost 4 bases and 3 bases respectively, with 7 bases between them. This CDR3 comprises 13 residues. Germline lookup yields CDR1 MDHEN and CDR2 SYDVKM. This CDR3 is CASSSYSGNTIYF. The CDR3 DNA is TGTGCCAGCAGTTCTTACAGTGGAAACACCATATATTTT.

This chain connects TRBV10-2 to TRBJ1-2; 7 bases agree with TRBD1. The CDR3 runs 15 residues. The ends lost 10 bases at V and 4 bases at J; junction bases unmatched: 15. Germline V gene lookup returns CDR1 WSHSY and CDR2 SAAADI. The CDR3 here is CATGQWVMDLYGYTF. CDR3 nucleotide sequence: TGCGCCACGGGACAGTGGGTTATGGATCTCTATGGCTACACCTTC.

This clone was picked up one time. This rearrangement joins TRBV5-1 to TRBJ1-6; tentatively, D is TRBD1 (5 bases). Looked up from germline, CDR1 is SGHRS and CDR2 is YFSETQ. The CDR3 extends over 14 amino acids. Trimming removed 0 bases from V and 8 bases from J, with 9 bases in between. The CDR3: CASSLGGKDSPLHF. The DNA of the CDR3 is TGCGCCAGCAGCTTGGGGGGCAAGGATTCACCCCTCCACTTT.

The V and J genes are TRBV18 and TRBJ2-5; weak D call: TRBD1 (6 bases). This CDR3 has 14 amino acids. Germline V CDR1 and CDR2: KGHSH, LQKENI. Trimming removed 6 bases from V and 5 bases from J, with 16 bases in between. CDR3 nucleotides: TGTGCCAGCTCGTTCCAAGGGGGATTCGAGACCCAGTACTTC. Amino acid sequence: CASSFQGGFETQYF.

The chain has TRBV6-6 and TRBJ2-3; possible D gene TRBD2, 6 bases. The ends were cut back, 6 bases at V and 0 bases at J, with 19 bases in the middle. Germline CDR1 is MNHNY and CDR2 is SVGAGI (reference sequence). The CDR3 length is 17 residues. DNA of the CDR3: TGTGCCAGCAGCCGAGGCGGGATCGCACCTAGCACAGATACGCAGTATTTT. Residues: CASSRGGIAPSTDTQYF.

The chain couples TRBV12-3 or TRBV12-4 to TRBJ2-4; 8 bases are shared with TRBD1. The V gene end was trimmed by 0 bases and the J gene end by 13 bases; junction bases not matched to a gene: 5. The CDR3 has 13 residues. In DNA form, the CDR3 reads TGTGCCAGCAGTTTAGCGCAACAGGGGGGACAGTACTTC. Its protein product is CASSLAQQGGQYF.

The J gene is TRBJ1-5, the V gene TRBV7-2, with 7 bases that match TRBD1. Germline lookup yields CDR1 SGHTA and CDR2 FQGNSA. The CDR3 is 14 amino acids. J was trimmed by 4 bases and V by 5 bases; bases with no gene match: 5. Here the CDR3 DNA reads TGTGCCAGCAGCCCCTCAGGGGGGAATCAGCCCCAGCATTTT. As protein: CASSPSGGNQPQHF.